These 16 T cell receptor beta chains originate from one sample sequenced in a study of radiotherapy plus CTLA-4 blockade in lung cancer. Clones were read by immunoSEQ multiplex PCR, and TCRdb kept only the in-frame ones, dropping some. The profile shows 20,000 or so clones, roughly 82% of them singletons. The sequences come from peripheral blood, collected from a patient treated with radiotherapy plus ipilimumab. The receptors stem from a human donor with non-small cell lung cancer whose response to radiotherapy plus ipilimumab could not be evaluated.

The V and J genes are TRBV10-3 and TRBJ2-1; tentatively, D is TRBD2 (5 bases). The CDR3 extends over 14 amino acids. V was pared by 10 bases and J by 0 bases, with 13 bases between. The germline CDR1 and CDR2 sequences are ENHRY and SYGVKD. The CDR3 loop reads CATRTGSSYNEQFF. DNA of the CDR3: TGTGCCACACGAACGGGATCCTCCTACAATGAGCAGTTCTTC.

The CDR3 DNA is TGCGCCAGCAGCTTGGGGGTACAAGGCGGGAGGGCCTACGAGCAGTACTTC. As protein: CASSLGVQGGRAYEQYF. The chain combines TRBV5-1 with TRBJ2-7, with TRBD2 matching over 9 bases. V was pared by 0 bases and J by 2 bases, with 9 bases of the junction left unmatched. The CDR3 extends over 17 amino acids. The germline V gene encodes CDR1 SGHRS and CDR2 YFSETQ.

V gene TRBV7-2 combines with J gene TRBJ2-5; 9 bases fit TRBD1. The V gene's germline CDR1 is SGHTA and CDR2 FQGNSA. V dropped 1 base and J dropped 7; count of bases not matched to a gene: 1. CDR3 length: 13 residues. The CDR3 spells CASSLVDRGTQYF. The CDR3 nucleotides read TGTGCCAGCAGCTTAGTGGACAGGGGGACCCAGTACTTC.

The chain joins TRBV27 to TRBJ2-5; 10 nucleotides agree with TRBD1. The J segment lost 5 bases and the V segment lost 6 bases, leaving 9 bases of the junction unmatched. Germline V gene lookup returns CDR1 MNHEY and CDR2 SMNVEV (reference sequence). The CDR3 contains 15 residues. The CDR3 DNA is TGTGCCAGCAGCTCCGGGACAGGGGCTGAGGAGACCCAGTACTTC. It encodes CASSSGTGAEETQYF.

The rearrangement joins TRBV11-2 to TRBJ2-7; the match to TRBD2 covers 13 bases. The CDR3 totals 14 residues. Germline V gives CDR1 SGHAT, CDR2 FQNNGV. V lost 7 bases and J lost 5; bases outside the gene matches: 5. The CDR3 nucleotides are TGTGCCAGCACCAAAGGGACTAGCGGGAACGAGCAGTACTTC. Protein: CASTKGTSGNEQYF.

V gene TRBV28 combines with J gene TRBJ2-1; TRBD2 matches at 11 bases. The CDR3 runs 14 residues. The V gene's germline CDR1 is MDHEN and CDR2 SYDVKM. The junction had 9 bases not matched to a gene; V was cut back by 8 bases and J by 9 bases. CDR3 DNA sequence: TGTGCCAGCCGTCCTGGGCTAGCGGGGGGTGAGCAGTTCTTC. Translated, it gives CASRPGLAGGEQFF.

The genes are TRBV7-9 and TRBJ1-3; 7 bases are a match to TRBD1. Per the germline V gene, CDR1 is SEHNR and CDR2 is FQNEAQ (reference sequence). Trimming removed 5 bases from V and 0 bases from J; junction bases left unmatched: 4. The CDR3 covers 15 residues. The CDR3 sequence is CASSLQGISGNTIYF. The CDR3 coding sequence is TGTGCCAGCAGCCTACAGGGGATCTCTGGAAACACCATATATTTT.

The chain has TRBV28 and TRBJ2-2; 7 bases are shared with TRBD2. The CDR3 sequence is 17 residues long. With 3 bases clipped from V and 4 bases from J, the junction kept 11 bases outside the gene matches. Germline V lookup: CDR1 MDHEN, CDR2 SYDVKM. The CDR3 here is CASSFPLAARGTGELFF. In DNA, the CDR3 is TGTGCCAGCAGTTTTCCCCTAGCGGCGCGTGGCACCGGGGAGCTGTTTTTT.

The chain has TRBV29-1 and TRBJ2-6; D ambiguous. Germline V gives CDR1 SQVTM, CDR2 ANQGSEA. This CDR3 has 15 residues. Trimming cost V 4 bases and J 0 bases, with 10 bases left between them. Here the CDR3 reads CSVASPLSGANVLTF. The CDR3 DNA is TGCAGCGTTGCGTCCCCACTCTCTGGGGCCAACGTCCTGACTTTC.

V usage is TRBV10-3 and J usage is TRBJ2-2, with 9 positions matching TRBD1. Germline-derived CDR1 and CDR2 are ENHRY and SYGVKD. The CDR3 consists of 16 residues. Losses at the gene ends were 6 bases for V and 4 bases for J; bases not matched to a gene: 9. The CDR3 sequence is CAIRGGRTGATGELFF. The CDR3 DNA sequence: TGTGCCATCAGAGGGGGACGGACAGGGGCCACCGGGGAGCTGTTTTTT.

This clone was counted a few times. This chain links TRBV5-6 with TRBJ1-6; D is ambiguous. The length of the CDR3 is 17 residues. V lost 0 bases and J 0 bases, leaving 10 bases between the germline ends. The V gene's germline CDR1 is SGHDT and CDR2 YYEEEE. The CDR3 sequence: CASSLATASSYNSPLHF. DNA of the CDR3: TGTGCCAGCAGCTTGGCGACTGCAAGCTCCTATAATTCACCCCTCCACTTT.

This chain links TRBV2 with TRBJ2-7; TRBD2 agrees at 8 bases. In germline, CDR1 is SNHLY, CDR2 FYNNEI. This CDR3 is 11 amino acids long. The V segment lost 4 bases and the J segment 9 bases; nucleotides outside the gene matches: 2. The CDR3 DNA is TGTGCCAGCAGTGCCAGCGGGGGGCAGTACTTC. Amino acids: CASSASGGQYF.

The chain carries TRBV19 and TRBJ2-5, with 7 bases aligning to TRBD2. CDR3 size: 16 residues. Per the germline V gene, CDR1 is LNHDA and CDR2 is SQIVND (reference sequence). Unmatched junction bases numbered 19, after V lost 6 bases and J lost 9 bases. Here the CDR3 DNA reads TGTGCCAGTAGCCCGGGAGGTGGACTGGAGGTGGAGGCCCAGTACTTC. Translating gives CASSPGGGLEVEAQYF.

The V and J genes are TRBV15 and TRBJ2-7, with D perhaps TRBD2 (6 bases). V was cut by 0 bases and J by 2 bases, with 20 bases left in between. CDR3 length: 18 amino acids. Germline CDR1 and CDR2: LNHNV and YYDKDF (reference sequence). The CDR3 DNA sequence: TGTGCCACCAGCAGAGATTCCGGGGGACGCTCCGCTGCCTACGAGCAGTACTTC. Encoded protein: CATSRDSGGRSAAYEQYF.

The DNA for the CDR3 is TGTGCCAGCAGTGATGTCCGGAGGGCTTTCTTT. It encodes CASSDVRRAFF. The rearrangement joins TRBV2 to TRBJ1-1; D gene ambiguous. CDR3 length equals 11 residues. Germline assignment: CDR1 SNHLY and CDR2 FYNNEI. Between the trimmed V and J ends, which lost 3 bases and 11 bases, there was a span of 10 bases.

V is TRBV5-1 and J is TRBJ2-3; 7 bases map to TRBD1. V lost 4 bases, J lost 0 bases, and 5 bases stayed unmatched. Germline CDR1 and CDR2: SGHRS and YFSETQ. This CDR3 contains 15 residues. The CDR3 reads CASSIQGLSTDTQYF. DNA for the CDR3: TGCGCCAGCAGCATACAGGGGCTTAGCACAGATACGCAGTATTTT. Based on the CDR3 plus reference TRBV5-1 and TRBJ2-3, the full variable domain is KAGVTQTPRYLIKTRGQQVTLSCSPISGHRSVSWYQQTPGQGLQFLFEYFSETQRNKGNFPGRFSGRQFSNSRSEMNVSTLELGDSALYLCASSIQGLSTDTQYFGPGTRLTVL.